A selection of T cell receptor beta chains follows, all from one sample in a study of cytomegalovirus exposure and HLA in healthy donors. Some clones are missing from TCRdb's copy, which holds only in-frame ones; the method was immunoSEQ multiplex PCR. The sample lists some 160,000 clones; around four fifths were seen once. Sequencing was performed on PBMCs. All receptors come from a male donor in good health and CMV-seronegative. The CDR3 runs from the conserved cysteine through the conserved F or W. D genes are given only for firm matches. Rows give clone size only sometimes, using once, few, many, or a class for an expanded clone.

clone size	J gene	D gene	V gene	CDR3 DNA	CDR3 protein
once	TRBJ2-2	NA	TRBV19	TGTGCCTCCACCCCGGGGGGCGGTTATCCCGGGGAGCTGTTTTTT	CASTPGGGYPGELFF
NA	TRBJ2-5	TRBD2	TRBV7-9	TGTGCCAGCAGCGTGGCGGGACTAGCGGGAGGAGAGACCCAGTACTTC	CASSVAGLAGGETQYF
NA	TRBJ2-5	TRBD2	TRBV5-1	TGCGCCAGCAGCGGCGGGAGACTACAAGAGACCCAGTACTTC	CASSGGRLQETQYF
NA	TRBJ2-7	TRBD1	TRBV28	TGTGCCAGCAGTATACAGGGGGCGAGCTACGAGCAGTACTTC	CASSIQGASYEQYF
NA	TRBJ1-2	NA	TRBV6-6	TGTGCCAGCACCGAAATCCCCCGGACAATCAATGGCTACACCTTC	CASTEIPRTINGYTF
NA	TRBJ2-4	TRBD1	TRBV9	TGTGCCAGCAGCCCCCGGACAGGTCGTCTTCAGTACTTC	CASSPRTGRLQYF
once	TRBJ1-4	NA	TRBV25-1	TGTGCCAGCAGTGAATTTTCGGGGGAAAAACTGTTTTTT	CASSEFSGEKLFF
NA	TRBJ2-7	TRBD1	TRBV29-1	TGCAGCGTTGCCGAAAACCGAGCCAATACCGGGACAGGGGTAGTGTACGAGCAGTACTTC	CSVAENRANTGTGVVYEQYF
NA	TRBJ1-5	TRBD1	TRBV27	TGTGCCAGCAGTGCCCGACAGGGAAGGGATCAGCCCCAGCATTTT	CASSARQGRDQPQHF
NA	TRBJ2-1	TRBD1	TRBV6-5	TGTGCCAGCAGTTCAGGGGGCCGCGTTCGTTACAATGAGCAGTTCTTC	CASSSGGRVRYNEQFF
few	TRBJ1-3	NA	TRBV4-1	TGCGCCAGCAGCCAAGCGATAACAGCTGGAAACACCATATATTTT	CASSQAITAGNTIYF